The sequence of this T cell receptor beta chain was determined in a study of T cell clones after liver transplantation. Study-wide context: A pre-transplant mixed lymphocyte reaction with TCRbeta sequencing defined graft-donor-reactive clones followed in post-transplant blood. Standard immunosuppression, with no induction, continued until 12-24 months after transplant. Study-wide findings and caveats: These preliminary findings come from unstandardized post-transplant sampling times.

About this clone itself: Antigen specificity is unknown.

The V gene's germline CDR1 is SNHLY and CDR2 FYNNEI. Trimming removed 9 bases from V and 1 base from J, with 6 bases in between. The CDR3 sequence is 11 residues long. Method: immunoSEQ multiplex PCR; TCRdb's copy keeps in-frame clones and lacks some. Here the sample spans tens of thousands of clones, about two thirds being singletons. The sequence came from a human donor who received a liver transplant. The V gene is TRBV2, the J gene TRBJ1-1; a weak D match, TRBD1 (5 bases). The starting material was CD4+ T cells from blood, obtained before liver transplant. The CDR3 DNA reads as TGTGCCAGGGGGGGGAACACTGAAGCTTTCTTT. Amino acids: CARGGNTEAFF.